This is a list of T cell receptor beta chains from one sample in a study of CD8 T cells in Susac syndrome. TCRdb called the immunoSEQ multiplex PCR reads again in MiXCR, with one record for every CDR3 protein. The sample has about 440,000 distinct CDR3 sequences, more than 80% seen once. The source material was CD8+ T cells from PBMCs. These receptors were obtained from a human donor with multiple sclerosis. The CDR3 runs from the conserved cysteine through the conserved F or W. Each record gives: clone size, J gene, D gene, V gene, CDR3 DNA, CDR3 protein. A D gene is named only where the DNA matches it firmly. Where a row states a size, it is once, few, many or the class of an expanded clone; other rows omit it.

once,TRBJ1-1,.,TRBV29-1,TGCAGCTTTACCGGGACGAACACTGAAGCTTTCTTT,CSFTGTNTEAFF
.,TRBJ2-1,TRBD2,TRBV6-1,TGTGCCAGCAGGGAGACTAGCGGACTATACAATGAGCAGTTCTTC,CASRETSGLYNEQFF
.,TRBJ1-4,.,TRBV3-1,TGTGCCAGCAGCCCATCACCCAAGTCCAACGAAAAACTGTTTTTT,CASSPSPKSNEKLFF
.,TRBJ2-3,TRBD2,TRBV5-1,TGCGCCAGCAGCTTGGAAGGATTGTCCGGGGGGGCCACCGATACGCAGTATTTT,CASSLEGLSGGATDTQYF
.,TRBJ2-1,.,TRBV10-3,TGTGCCATCGGCGAGTCCTACAATGAGCAGTTCTTC,CAIGESYNEQFF
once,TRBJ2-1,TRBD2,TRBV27,TGTGCCAGCAGTTCCGGGACTAGCGGGCTGATCTACAATGAGCAGTTCTTC,CASSSGTSGLIYNEQFF
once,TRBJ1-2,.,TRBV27,TGTGCCAGCAGTTGGTCCCAGACTGCCCGCTATGGCTACACCTTC,CASSWSQTARYGYTF
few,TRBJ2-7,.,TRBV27,TGTGCCAGCAGTTTTATTGGCTACGAGCAGTACTTC,CASSFIGYEQYF
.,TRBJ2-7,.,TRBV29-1,TGCAGCGTTGAAGAGCAGAACTACGAGCAGTACTTC,CSVEEQNYEQYF
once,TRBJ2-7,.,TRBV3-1,TGTGCCAGCAGCCGATCGCTAGCGCCCTCCTACGAGCAGTACTTC,CASSRSLAPSYEQYF
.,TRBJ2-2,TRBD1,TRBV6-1,TGTGCCAGCCCGGGACAGGGCGCCGGGGAGCTGTTTTTT,CASPGQGAGELFF
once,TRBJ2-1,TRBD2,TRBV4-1,TGCGCCAGCAGCAATCGACTAGCGGGGAGCCCCTACAATGAGCAGTTCTTC,CASSNRLAGSPYNEQFF
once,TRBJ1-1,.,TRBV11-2,TGTGCCAGCAGCTTATCAATTGCAGGTTGGATGAACACTGAAGCTTTCTTT,CASSLSIAGWMNTEAFF
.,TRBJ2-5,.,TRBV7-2,TGTGCCAGCAGCTCCTACACTAGCCCGGAGACCCAGTACTTC,CASSSYTSPETQYF
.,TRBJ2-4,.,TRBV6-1,TGTGCCAGCAGTGGATGGGCCGGGCCGCAAGCCAAAAACATTCAGTACTTC,CASSGWAGPQAKNIQYF
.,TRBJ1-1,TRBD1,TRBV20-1,TGCAGTGCTCCTACAGACAGGGATACTGAAGCTTTCTTT,CSAPTDRDTEAFF
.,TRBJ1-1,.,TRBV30,TGTGCCTGGAGTGTATACGAGGCAGCTTTCTTT,CAWSVYEAAFF
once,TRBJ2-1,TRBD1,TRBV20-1,TGCAGTGCTAGATCCGGGACAGAGGCGTCATTAGGTGAGCAGTTCTTC,CSARSGTEASLGEQFF
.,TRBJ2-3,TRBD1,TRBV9,TGTGCCAGCAGCGCCCTCCTCCGGGACAGGGGCACAGATACGCAGTATTTT,CASSALLRDRGTDTQYF
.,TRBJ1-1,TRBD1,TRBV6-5,TGTGCCAGCAGTTACTATACAGGGGACACTGAAGCTTTCTTT,CASSYYTGDTEAFF
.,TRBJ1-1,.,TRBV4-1,TGCGCCAGCAGCCAAGAATGGGACATGGGGGACCCAAACACTGAAGCTTTCTTT,CASSQEWDMGDPNTEAFF
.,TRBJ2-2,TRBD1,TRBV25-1,TGTGCCAGCAGTGAATATTTCTTTGGGGACAGGGACCCCGGGGAGCTGTTTTTT,CASSEYFFGDRDPGELFF
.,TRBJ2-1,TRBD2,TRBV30,TGTGCCTGGAGCCGGGCTAGCGGGGGGCCAAATGAGCAGTCCTTC,CAWSRASGGPNEQSF
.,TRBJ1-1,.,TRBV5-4,TGTGCCAGCAGCTTGGAGATAGGGACGAACACTGAAGCTTTCTTT,CASSLEIGTNTEAFF